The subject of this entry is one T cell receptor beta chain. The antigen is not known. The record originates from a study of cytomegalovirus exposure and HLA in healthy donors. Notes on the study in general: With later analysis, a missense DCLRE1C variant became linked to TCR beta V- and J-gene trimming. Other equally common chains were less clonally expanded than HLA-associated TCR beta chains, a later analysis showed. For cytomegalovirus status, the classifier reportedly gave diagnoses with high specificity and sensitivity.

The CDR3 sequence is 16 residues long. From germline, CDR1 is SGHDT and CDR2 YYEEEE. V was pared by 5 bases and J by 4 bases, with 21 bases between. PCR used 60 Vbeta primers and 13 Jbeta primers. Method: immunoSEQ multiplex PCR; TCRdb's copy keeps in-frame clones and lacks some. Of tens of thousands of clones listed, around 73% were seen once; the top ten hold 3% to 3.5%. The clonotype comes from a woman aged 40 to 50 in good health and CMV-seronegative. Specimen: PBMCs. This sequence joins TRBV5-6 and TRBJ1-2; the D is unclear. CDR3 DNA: TGTGCCAGCAGTTCCCAAAGGCCCGGGTTCGCCTATGGCTACACCTTC. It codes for CASSSQRPGFAYGYTF.